This TCR beta chain was found in a study of spatial heterogeneity in lung cancer. TCRdb fed the 5' RACE reads into MiXCR, producing one record per CDR3 protein. This sample has about 52,000 distinct CDR3 sequences, with less than 9.5% found just once. The CDR3 length is 13 residues. Trimming stripped 6 bases from V and 4 bases from J, with 12 bases between. The germline V gene has CDR1 SQVTM and CDR2 ANQGSEA. Time point described: blood at routine non-recurrence follow-up after resection. Unsorted whole RNA samples from tumor, nontumor lung or frozen PBMC were sequenced. The TCR originated in a female donor with early-stage non-small cell lung cancer. Sequencing was performed on PBMCs, taken at follow-up. V and J are TRBV29-1 and TRBJ2-2; the D gene is possibly TRBD1 (5 bases). CDR3 sequence reads: CSVDSRGTGELFF. The CDR3 DNA follows: TGCAGCGTCGACAGCAGAGGCACCGGGGAGCTGTTTTTT.